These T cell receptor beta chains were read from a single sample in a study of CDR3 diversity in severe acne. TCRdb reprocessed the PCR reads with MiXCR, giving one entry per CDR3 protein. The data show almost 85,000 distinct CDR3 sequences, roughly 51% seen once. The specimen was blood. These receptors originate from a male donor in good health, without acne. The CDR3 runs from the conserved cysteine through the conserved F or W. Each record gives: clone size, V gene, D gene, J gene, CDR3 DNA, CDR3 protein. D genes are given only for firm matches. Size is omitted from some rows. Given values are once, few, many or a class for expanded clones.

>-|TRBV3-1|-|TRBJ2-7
TGTGCCAGCAGCCAAGACGGTGTCGAGCAGTACTTC
CASSQDGVEQYF
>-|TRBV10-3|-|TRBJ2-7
TGTGCCATCAGTGAGGGTGGGGCCATCGAGTCCGAGCAGTACTTC
CAISEGGAIESEQYF
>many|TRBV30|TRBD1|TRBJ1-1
TGTGCCTGGAGGAAGACAGGGCTCACTGAAGCTTTCTTT
CAWRKTGLTEAFF
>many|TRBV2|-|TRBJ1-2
TGTGCCAGCAGTGAAACAGGAACTAACTATGGCTACACCTTC
CASSETGTNYGYTF
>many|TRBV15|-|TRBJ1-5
TGTGCCACCAGCAGAGATTCAGTGACTAGCCAGCCCCAGCATTTT
CATSRDSVTSQPQHF
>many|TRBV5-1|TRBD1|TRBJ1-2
TGCGCCAGCAGCTGGGGTGTGGGGACAGCTAACTATGGCTACACCTTC
CASSWGVGTANYGYTF
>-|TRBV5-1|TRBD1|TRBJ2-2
TGCGCCAGCAGCTTGGCCGGGACAGGGAGCGGCACCGGGGAGCTGTTTTTT
CASSLAGTGSGTGELFF
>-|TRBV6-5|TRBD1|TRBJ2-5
TGTGCCAGCAGCTACCAGACAGGGGATCTGGGTGAGACCCAGTACTTC
CASSYQTGDLGETQYF
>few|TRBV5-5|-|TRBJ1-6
TGTGCCAGCAGTCTCGTGTGGGATTCACCCCTCCACTTT
CASSLVWDSPLHF
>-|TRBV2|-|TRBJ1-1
TGTGCCAGCAGTGATTATACAGGTAACACTGAAGCTTTCTTT
CASSDYTGNTEAFF
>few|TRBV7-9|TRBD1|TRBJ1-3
TGTGCCAGCAGCTCATTGACAGGGGCTGGAAACACCATATATTTT
CASSSLTGAGNTIYF
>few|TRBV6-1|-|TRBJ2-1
TGTGCCAGCAGTTACAGGGATTGGGCCTACAATGAGCAGTTCTTC
CASSYRDWAYNEQFF
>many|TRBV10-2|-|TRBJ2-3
TGCGCCAGCAGCCCGGGGCCAGATACGCAGTATTTT
CASSPGPDTQYF
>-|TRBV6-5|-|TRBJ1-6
TGTGCCAGCAGTTACGAGTGGAGGTCCTATAATTCACCCCTCCACTTT
CASSYEWRSYNSPLHF
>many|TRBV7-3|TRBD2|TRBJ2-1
TGTGCCAGCAGCCCTAGCGGGGGGGCGGGTGAGCAGTTCTTC
CASSPSGGAGEQFF
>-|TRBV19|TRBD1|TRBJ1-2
TGTGCCAGTAGTATGGGACAGGGGTTCTACTATGGCTACACCTTC
CASSMGQGFYYGYTF
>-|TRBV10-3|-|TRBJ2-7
TGTGCCATCAGTGACCTGGGCGGGAACGAGCAGTACTTC
CAISDLGGNEQYF
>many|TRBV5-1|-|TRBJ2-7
TGCGCCAGCAGCTTGGGGACAGCCCGATCCTACGAGCAGTACTTC
CASSLGTARSYEQYF
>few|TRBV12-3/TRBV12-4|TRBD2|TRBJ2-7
TGTGCCAGCAGGGAAGGACTAGCGAGTCACTACGAGCAGTACTTC
CASREGLASHYEQYF
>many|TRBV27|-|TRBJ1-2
TGTGCCAGCAGTGCGACCGAATTCGCTAACTATGGCTACACCTTC
CASSATEFANYGYTF
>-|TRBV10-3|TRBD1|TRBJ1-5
TGTGCCATCAGTGAGTCGGCAGGGGGGAGCAATCAGCCCCAGCATTTT
CAISESAGGSNQPQHF
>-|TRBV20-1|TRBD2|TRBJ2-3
TGCAGTGCTAGAAAGGGAGGGTACACAGATACGCAGTATTTT
CSARKGGYTDTQYF
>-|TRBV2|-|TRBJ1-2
TGTGCCAGCAGTGACGTTGACGGCCTAAGGGGCTACACCTTC
CASSDVDGLRGYTF
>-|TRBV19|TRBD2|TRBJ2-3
TGTGCCAGTACCGGGACTAGCGGGATTCAAACGCAGTATTTT
CASTGTSGIQTQYF
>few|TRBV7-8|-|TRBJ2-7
TGTGCCAGCAGCTTCCCCGGGGTGGGGGTTGAGCAGTACTTC
CASSFPGVGVEQYF
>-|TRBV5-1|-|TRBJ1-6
TGCGCCAGCAGCTTGACCCACAGGGCTGGGGATTCACCCCTCCACTTT
CASSLTHRAGDSPLHF
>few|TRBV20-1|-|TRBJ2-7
TGCAGTGCTAGAGTGGCAGCTTCCTACGAGCAGTACTTC
CSARVAASYEQYF
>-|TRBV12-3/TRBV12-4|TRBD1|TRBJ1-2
TGTGCCAGCAAGTTGGGCGACAGGGACGGTGGCTACACCTTC
CASKLGDRDGGYTF
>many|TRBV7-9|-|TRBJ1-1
TGTGCCAGCAGCTTCCGCCCCACTGAAGCTTTCTTT
CASSFRPTEAFF
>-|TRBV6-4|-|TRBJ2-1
TGTGCCAGCAGTGCTAGGCGAAGTGGGGGGAATGAGCAGTTCTTC
CASSARRSGGNEQFF
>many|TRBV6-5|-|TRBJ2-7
TGTGCCAGCAGTTACGCGGGTTACTCCTACGAGCAGTACTTC
CASSYAGYSYEQYF
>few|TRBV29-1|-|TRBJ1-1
TGCAGCATACGAATACACAGGGCGGAGAACACTGAAGCTTTCTTT
CSIRIHRAENTEAFF
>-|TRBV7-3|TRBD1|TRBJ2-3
TGTGCCAGCAGCTCGGGGACAGGGGCCGATACGCAGTATTTT
CASSSGTGADTQYF
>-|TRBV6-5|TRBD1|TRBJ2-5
TGTGCCAGCAGCCATCGACAGGCGGGGACAGGGCCATGGGAGACCCAGTACTTC
CASSHRQAGTGPWETQYF
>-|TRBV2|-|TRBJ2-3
TGTGCCAGCACCCCCCCGGGGAGCACAGATACGCAGTATTTT
CASTPPGSTDTQYF
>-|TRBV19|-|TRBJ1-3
TGTGCCAGTAGTATGGGACCTGGAAACACCATATATTTT
CASSMGPGNTIYF
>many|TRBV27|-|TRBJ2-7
TGTGCCAGCAGTTTGGGGTCGGTCTTCTACGAGCAGTACTTC
CASSLGSVFYEQYF
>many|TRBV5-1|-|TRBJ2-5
TGCGCCAGCAGCTTGTACGGGCGAGGGCAAGAGACCCAGTACTTC
CASSLYGRGQETQYF
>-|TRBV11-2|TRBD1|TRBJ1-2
TGTGCCAGCAGCTGGAGCCGGGACAGGGGTGGCTACACCTTC
CASSWSRDRGGYTF
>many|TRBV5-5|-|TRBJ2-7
TGTGCCAGCAGCTTTGACCCGAATCAGAGGTCTCTGCAGTACTTC
CASSFDPNQRSLQYF
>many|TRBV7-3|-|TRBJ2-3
TGTGCCAGCAGCTTAGATCCACCTAATGCGCAGTATTTT
CASSLDPPNAQYF
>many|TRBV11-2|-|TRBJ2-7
TGTGCCAGCAGCTTAGCCTGGGGGGACAGAGAATACGAGCAGTACTTC
CASSLAWGDREYEQYF
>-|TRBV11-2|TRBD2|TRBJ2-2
TGTGCCAGCAGCTTTGACGGGGGGCTAGCGGGGAACACCGGGGAGCTGTTTTTT
CASSFDGGLAGNTGELFF
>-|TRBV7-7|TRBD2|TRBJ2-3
TGTGCTAGCAGCCCTGGGCGGGAGGGCACAGATACGCAGTATTTT
CASSPGREGTDTQYF
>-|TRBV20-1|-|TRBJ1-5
TGCAGTGCTAGCCCCCCACAGGGCCGCCAGCCCCAGCATTTT
CSASPPQGRQPQHF
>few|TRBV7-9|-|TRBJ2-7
TGTGCCAGCAGCCAAGGGAACTTCTCCCCCTACGAGCAGTACTTC
CASSQGNFSPYEQYF
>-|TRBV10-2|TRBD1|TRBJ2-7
TGCGCCAGCGCGGGACAGGGCTCCTACGAGCAGTACTTC
CASAGQGSYEQYF
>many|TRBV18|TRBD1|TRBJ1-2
TGTGCCAGCTCGCGGAGGACAGGGTCGGAAGATGGCTACACCTTC
CASSRRTGSEDGYTF
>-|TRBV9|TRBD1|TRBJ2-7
TGTGCCAGCAGCGCGTTCTCCATTGTGGGGACAGGGGCCTACGAGCAGTACTTC
CASSAFSIVGTGAYEQYF
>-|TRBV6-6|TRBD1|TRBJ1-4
TGTGCCGGTCGTGGACAGGACTACAATGAAAAACTGTTTTTT
CAGRGQDYNEKLFF
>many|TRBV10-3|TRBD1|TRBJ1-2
TGTGCCATCAGGGGACAGGGGATAGATGGCTACACCTTC
CAIRGQGIDGYTF
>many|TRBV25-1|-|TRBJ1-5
TGTGCCAGCAGTACAGGGTTAGGAAATCAGCCCCAGCATTTT
CASSTGLGNQPQHF
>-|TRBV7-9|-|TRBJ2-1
TGCGCCAGCAGCTTCCAGAGTGAGCAGTTCTTC
CASSFQSEQFF
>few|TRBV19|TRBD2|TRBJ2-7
TGTGCCAGTAGTATCGCTAGCGGATACTACGAGCAGTACTTC
CASSIASGYYEQYF
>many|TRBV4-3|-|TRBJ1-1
TGCGCCAGCAGCCAAGATACCACCCATGTCACTGAAGCTTTCTTT
CASSQDTTHVTEAFF
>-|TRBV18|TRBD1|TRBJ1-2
TGTGCCAGCTCACCAGAGACAGGGGTGTATGGCTACACCTTC
CASSPETGVYGYTF